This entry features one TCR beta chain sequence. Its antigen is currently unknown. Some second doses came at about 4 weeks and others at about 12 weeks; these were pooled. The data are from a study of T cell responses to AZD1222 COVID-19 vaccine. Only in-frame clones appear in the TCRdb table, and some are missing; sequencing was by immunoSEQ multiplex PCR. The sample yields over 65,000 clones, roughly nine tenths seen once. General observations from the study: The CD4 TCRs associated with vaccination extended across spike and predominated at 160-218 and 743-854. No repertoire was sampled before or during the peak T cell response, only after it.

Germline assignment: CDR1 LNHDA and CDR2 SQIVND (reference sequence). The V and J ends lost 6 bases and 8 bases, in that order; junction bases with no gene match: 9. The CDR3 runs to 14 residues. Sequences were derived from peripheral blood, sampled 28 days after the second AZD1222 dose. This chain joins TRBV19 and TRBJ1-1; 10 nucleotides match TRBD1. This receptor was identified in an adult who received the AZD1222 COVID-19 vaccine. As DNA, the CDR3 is TGTGCCAGTAGGCATCCGGGACAGGGGTTAGAAGCTTTCTTT. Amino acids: CASRHPGQGLEAFF.